Listed below are T cell receptor beta chains from one sample, sequenced in a study of regulatory T cells in long-lasting Graves disease. One entry per CDR3 protein, called by TCRdb with MiXCR from the multiplex PCR reads. This repertoire shows about 400,000 distinct CDR3 sequences, under 25% found once; its top ten account for under 25%. Sequencing used peripheral blood mononuclear cells (PBMCs), obtained when the disease was refractory, from a patient treated with antithyroid drugs. Every receptor here comes from a female donor with Graves disease. Each CDR3 is given with its conserved first and last residue. Each record gives: V gene, J gene, CDR3 protein.

TRBV28	TRBJ1-1	CASSKYNRGTEAFF
TRBV27	TRBJ2-7	CASSPLGVPYEQYF
TRBV7-8	TRBJ2-7	CATRLAGYEQYF
TRBV7-9	TRBJ2-2	CASRRLVNTGELFF
TRBV3-1	TRBJ2-5	CASSQDASGGIQYF
TRBV24-1	TRBJ2-2	CATSDLRQGNTGELFF
TRBV27	TRBJ1-1	CASSRDWGGGTEAFF
TRBV7-9	TRBJ2-5	CASSFGVVETQYF
TRBV19	TRBJ2-2	CASPAGGLTGELFF
TRBV19	TRBJ2-7	CASSPPGQGFYEQYF
TRBV7-8	TRBJ2-5	CASSLGQRVGDQYF
TRBV29-1	TRBJ2-1	CSVGTSGYNEQFF
TRBV28	TRBJ1-5	CASSLRGAMGNQPQHF
TRBV6-4	TRBJ1-1	CASSYGDTNTEAFF
TRBV15	TRBJ2-5	CATSEGASGRGETQYF
TRBV5-1	TRBJ1-1	CASSLGGNAEAFF
TRBV6-1	TRBJ1-2	CASSGTGGDGYTF
TRBV10-3	TRBJ1-5	CAISGQGRNQPQHF
TRBV6-2/TRBV6-3	TRBJ1-1	CASSLGGPGTEAFF
TRBV12-3/TRBV12-4	TRBJ1-1	CASSYRTGGTEAFF
TRBV11-2	TRBJ2-5	CASSLSGQAVETQYF
TRBV3-1	TRBJ2-6	CASSQDWARGANVLTF
TRBV4-3	TRBJ1-2	CASSQETGNYGYTF
TRBV11-2	TRBJ2-5	CASSLYLQETQYF
TRBV28	TRBJ1-1	CASKRPGANTEAFF
TRBV20-1	TRBJ2-7	CSATREGYEQYF
TRBV30	TRBJ1-1	CAWSVLAGSTEAFF
TRBV15	TRBJ2-2	CATLGGGTGELFF
TRBV6-1	TRBJ2-2	CASTFMLPPGELFF
TRBV30	TRBJ2-2	CAWSVLMAGAGELFF
TRBV12-5	TRBJ2-2	CASGPPEGATGELFF
TRBV25-1	TRBJ2-5	CASSEGHRAYQEAQYF
TRBV12-3/TRBV12-4	TRBJ1-5	CASSEGGSPQHF
TRBV6-2/TRBV6-3	TRBJ2-2	CASSATGVLTGELFF
TRBV11-2	TRBJ1-2	CASSLSQDNYGYTF
TRBV2	TRBJ2-7	CASKAPAPEQYF
TRBV10-2	TRBJ1-1	CASCNQGVYMNTEAFF
TRBV28	TRBJ2-7	CASSFPAGDYEQYF
TRBV28	TRBJ2-2	CASSSLRSATGELFF
TRBV6-2/TRBV6-3	TRBJ2-2	CASSFPGGVGELFF
TRBV12-3/TRBV12-4	TRBJ2-5	CASSILAQGETQYF
TRBV7-9	TRBJ2-7	CASSVASGHSYEQYF
TRBV11-2	TRBJ2-2	CASTLRMSPGELFF
TRBV7-8	TRBJ1-2	CASSSDSPITSNYGYTF
TRBV7-9	TRBJ2-1	CASRHLLAGPNNEQFF
TRBV7-9	TRBJ1-2	CASSPSGAALAGYTF